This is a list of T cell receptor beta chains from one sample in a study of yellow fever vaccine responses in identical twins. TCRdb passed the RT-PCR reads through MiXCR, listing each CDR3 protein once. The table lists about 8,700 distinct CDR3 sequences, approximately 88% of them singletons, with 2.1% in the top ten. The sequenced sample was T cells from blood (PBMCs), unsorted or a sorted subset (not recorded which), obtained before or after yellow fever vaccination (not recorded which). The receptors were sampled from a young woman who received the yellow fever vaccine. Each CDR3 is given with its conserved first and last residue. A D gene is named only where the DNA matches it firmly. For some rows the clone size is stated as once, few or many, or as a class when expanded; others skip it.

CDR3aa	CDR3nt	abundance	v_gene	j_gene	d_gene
CASSSGPYEQYF	TGTGCCAGCAGTTCAGGGCCTTACGAGCAGTACTTC	NA	TRBV7-9	TRBJ2-7	NA
CATRGTDGYKNIQYF	TGTGCCACCAGGGGGACAGACGGATACAAAAACATTCAGTACTTC	NA	TRBV13	TRBJ2-4	TRBD1
CASSPTGVIQYF	TGTGCCAGCTCACCAACAGGGGTCATTCAGTACTTC	NA	TRBV18	TRBJ2-4	TRBD1
CASSLASSRRGNEQFF	TGTGCCAGCAGCTTGGCCTCTAGCCGTCGAGGGAATGAGCAGTTCTTC	NA	TRBV5-5	TRBJ2-1	NA
CRGSGPGGTDTQYF	TGCAGGGGAAGCGGGCCCGGCGGCACAGATACGCAGTATTTT	NA	TRBV20-1	TRBJ2-3	NA
CSDIPRLTNTEAFF	TGCAGCGATATACCGAGACTTACGAACACTGAAGCTTTCTTT	once	TRBV29-1	TRBJ1-1	NA
CASSARDSYEQYF	TGTGCCAGCAGCGCCCGGGACTCCTACGAGCAGTACTTC	once	TRBV11-1	TRBJ2-7	NA
CASSTLAGAETQYF	TGTGCCAGCAGTACACTAGCGGGGGCTGAGACCCAGTACTTC	once	TRBV28	TRBJ2-5	TRBD2
CATSASTGSFGAFF	TGTGCCACCAGTGCCTCGACGGGGTCCTTCGGAGCTTTCTTT	NA	TRBV24-1	TRBJ1-1	NA
CASSIISGGAKTQYF	TGTGCCAGCAGCATTATTAGCGGGGGGGCGAAGACCCAGTACTTC	NA	TRBV11-3	TRBJ2-5	TRBD2
CASSLASRGTDTQYF	TGTGCCAGCAGCTTAGCCTCGCGGGGCACAGATACGCAGTATTTT	NA	TRBV11-2	TRBJ2-3	NA
CASSPVHRDGYTF	TGTGCCAGCAGCCCTGTCCACCGGGATGGCTACACCTTC	NA	TRBV28	TRBJ1-2	NA
CASSLTPGQGHEQFF	TGTGCCAGCAGCTTAACTCCGGGACAGGGCCATGAGCAGTTCTTC	few	TRBV11-1	TRBJ2-1	TRBD1
CASSFGYGLNIQYF	TGTGCCAGCAGCTTCGGTTACGGACTAAACATTCAGTACTTC	NA	TRBV11-3	TRBJ2-4	NA
CASTIWGGELFF	TGCGCCAGCACCATTTGGGGCGGGGAGCTGTTTTTT	NA	TRBV23-1	TRBJ2-2	NA
CATSGPSLTDTQYF	TGTGCCACCAGTGGTCCTAGCCTCACAGATACGCAGTATTTT	NA	TRBV24-1	TRBJ2-3	NA
CASSPSGGTDTQYF	TGTGCCAGCAGCCCTAGCGGGGGCACAGATACGCAGTATTTT	NA	TRBV5-4	TRBJ2-3	TRBD2
CASSLRRIEDNEQFF	TGTGCCAGCAGTTTACGCAGAATTGAAGACAATGAGCAGTTCTTC	NA	TRBV12-3/TRBV12-4	TRBJ2-1	NA
CASRIQGAGGELFF	TGTGCCAGCAGGATACAGGGGGCAGGCGGGGAGCTGTTTTTT	few	TRBV28	TRBJ2-2	TRBD1
CASSFTGGYTF	TGTGCCAGCAGTTTCACTGGTGGCTACACCTTC	NA	TRBV12-3/TRBV12-4	TRBJ1-2	NA